The rows below give T cell receptor beta chains drawn from one sample of a study of T cells in Graves' hyperthyroidism and ophthalmopathy. TCRdb itself ran the multiplex PCR reads through MiXCR, one entry per CDR3 protein. The repertoire holds more than 550,000 distinct CDR3 sequences, with roughly a sixth as singletons. The source material was blood. Receptors were obtained from a woman in her forties or fifties with Graves' hyperthyroidism that later progressed to Graves' ophthalmopathy. The CDR3 runs from the conserved cysteine through the conserved F or W. A D gene is named only where the DNA matches it firmly. The size of a clone is reported for some rows only, either as once, few or many, or as a class for expanded clones.

>TRBV25-1|few|TRBJ1-4|TRBD1
CASSGGQGAREKLFF
TGTGCCAGCAGTGGGGGACAGGGGGCTCGAGAAAAACTGTTTTTT
>TRBV7-8|many|TRBJ2-5|-
CASSPPDREETQYF
TGTGCCAGCAGCCCCCCGGACAGAGAGGAGACCCAGTACTTC
>TRBV30|many|TRBJ2-7|-
CAWSPSLDYEQYF
TGTGCCTGGAGTCCCTCACTGGACTACGAGCAGTACTTC
>TRBV7-8|few|TRBJ1-1|-
CASSLGPGAPRDTEAFF
TGTGCCAGCAGCTTAGGCCCAGGGGCGCCACGGGACACTGAAGCTTTCTTT
>TRBV19|-|TRBJ1-5|TRBD1
CASRGQAFSNQPQHF
TGTGCCAGTAGGGGACAGGCGTTTAGCAATCAGCCCCAGCATTTT
>TRBV18|few|TRBJ1-6|-
CASSPTGHKNSPLHF
TGTGCCAGCTCACCAACGGGACATAAGAATTCACCCCTCCACTTT
>TRBV7-9|-|TRBJ2-7|-
CASSLPGTIEQYF
TGTGCCAGCAGCTTACCCGGGACGATTGAGCAGTACTTC
>TRBV2|many|TRBJ1-1|TRBD1
CASSGAGQDLNTEAFF
TGTGCCAGCAGTGGGGCGGGACAGGATTTGAACACTGAAGCTTTCTTT
>TRBV12-3/TRBV12-4|many|TRBJ2-7|-
CASSSPAGAVWEQYF
TGTGCCAGCAGTTCCCCCGCGGGGGCTGTGTGGGAGCAGTACTTC
>TRBV10-3|-|TRBJ2-3|-
CAINPQGGGTDTQYF
TGTGCCATCAACCCACAGGGGGGGGGCACAGATACGCAGTATTTT
>TRBV5-1|-|TRBJ2-6|-
CASSPWNGSGANVLTF
TGCGCCAGCAGCCCGTGGAATGGTTCTGGGGCCAACGTCCTGACTTTC
>TRBV5-1|few|TRBJ1-1|TRBD1
CASSMGGQVNTEAFF
TGCGCCAGCAGCATGGGGGGACAGGTGAACACTGAAGCTTTCTTT
>TRBV15|few|TRBJ2-6|-
CATSRGRQRSGANVLTF
TGTGCCACCAGCAGAGGCCGACAGCGCTCTGGGGCCAACGTCCTGACTTTC
>TRBV20-1|-|TRBJ2-1|-
CSAAPGGGTYNEQFF
TGCAGTGCAGCCCCCGGCGGGGGCACCTACAATGAGCAGTTCTTC
>TRBV19|-|TRBJ1-2|-
CASSIDSRGYGYTF
TGTGCCAGTAGTATAGACAGCAGGGGCTATGGCTACACCTTC
>TRBV28|-|TRBJ2-1|-
CASSSSLSYNEQFF
TGTGCCAGCAGCAGTTCCCTATCCTACAATGAGCAGTTCTTC
>TRBV6-1|-|TRBJ1-4|TRBD1
CASSVSTGGAGEKLFF
TGTGCCAGCAGTGTCTCTACAGGGGGCGCCGGGGAAAAACTGTTTTTT
>TRBV12-3/TRBV12-4|-|TRBJ2-5|TRBD1
CASSFTGGVETQYF
TGTGCCAGCAGTTTTACAGGGGGCGTCGAGACCCAGTACTTC
>TRBV19|few|TRBJ2-3|-
CASSPEEGTTDTQYF
TGTGCCAGCAGCCCAGAGGAGGGGACCACAGATACGCAGTATTTT
>TRBV6-1|many|TRBJ1-2|-
CASSDTGNYGYTF
TGTGCCAGCAGTGATACCGGGAACTATGGCTACACCTTC
>TRBV18|many|TRBJ2-7|-
CASSPEAGPYEQYF
TGTGCCAGCTCACCGGAGGCAGGTCCCTACGAGCAGTACTTC
>TRBV6-2/TRBV6-3|few|TRBJ1-2|-
CASGRDGLPLSYGYTF
TGTGCCAGCGGCCGGGACGGACTACCGCTTAGCTATGGCTACACCTTC
>TRBV19|-|TRBJ1-1|-
CASTLGVGTEAFF
TGTGCCAGCACCCTAGGGGTCGGGACTGAAGCTTTCTTT
>TRBV10-3|-|TRBJ1-5|-
CAISENRGGNQPQHF
TGTGCCATCAGTGAGAATAGGGGGGGCAATCAGCCCCAGCATTTT
>TRBV11-2|few|TRBJ2-7|-
CASSLGDSPEQYF
TGTGCCAGCAGCTTAGGCGACAGCCCCGAGCAGTACTTC
>TRBV7-2|few|TRBJ1-1|-
CASSLDEGAARNGAFF
TGTGCCAGCAGCTTAGATGAGGGCGCGGCCCGAAACGGGGCTTTCTTT
>TRBV10-3|once|TRBJ2-3|TRBD2
CAISESLRSGGTDTQYF
TGTGCCATCAGTGAGTCGTTAAGGAGCGGGGGAACAGATACGCAGTATTTT
>TRBV5-5|many|TRBJ2-5|TRBD2
CASSTGTSWSETQYF
TGTGCCAGCAGCACCGGGACTAGCTGGTCGGAGACCCAGTACTTC
>TRBV7-9|-|TRBJ1-4|-
CASSLVTGIGEKLFF
TGTGCCAGCAGCTTAGTTACAGGGATAGGTGAAAAACTGTTTTTT
>TRBV27|-|TRBJ1-6|TRBD1
CASSFQGTGNSPLHF
TGTGCCAGCAGTTTTCAAGGGACAGGGAATTCACCCCTCCACTTT
>TRBV30|many|TRBJ2-7|-
CAWTTGISYEQYF
TGTGCCTGGACCACGGGTATCTCCTACGAGCAGTACTTC
>TRBV19|-|TRBJ2-1|TRBD2
CASSFPGGGRNEQFF
TGTGCCAGTAGCTTTCCAGGCGGGGGGCGGAATGAGCAGTTCTTC
>TRBV20-1|many|TRBJ2-1|-
CSARVMPGTIDNEQFF
TGCAGTGCTAGAGTTATGCCCGGGACAATAGACAATGAGCAGTTCTTC
>TRBV7-2|-|TRBJ2-5|-
CASSLLRLQETQYF
TGTGCCAGCAGCTTATTACGGCTTCAAGAGACCCAGTACTTC
>TRBV3-1|many|TRBJ1-2|-
CASSQEKDYTF
TGTGCCAGCAGCCAAGAGAAGGACTACACCTTC
>TRBV3-1|-|TRBJ1-3|-
CASIRGSSGNTIYF
TGTGCCAGCATCCGGGGCAGCTCTGGAAACACCATATATTTT